This TCR beta chain derives from a study of blood T cells in healthy people across ages. On this clonotype: An end of the junction differs from the germline gene, which may be a read error.

The CDR3 sequence is 14 residues long. Per germline, CDR1 SGHTA and CDR2 FQGTGA. For the second PCR, which ran for roughly 6 to 12 cycles, a sample-barcoded 5' primer and a J-beta primer mix were used. TCRdb re-called the 5' RACE reads with MiXCR, one entry per CDR3 protein. There are fewer than 650,000 distinct CDR3 sequences in the sample; around a quarter occur only once, and about 3.9% lies in the top ten. The same sample was also studied in work on T cells of mothers and their children.

The chain recombines TRBV7-3 with TRBJ2-4; 7 nucleotides match TRBD1. The source of this sequence is a boy younger than 10 in good health. Sample: blood. The CDR3 protein is CASPPGTAINIQYF. The CDR3 DNA sequence: TGTGCCAGCCCCCCCGGGACAGCCATAAACATTCAGTACTTC.